The rows below give T cell receptor beta chains drawn from one sample of a study of identifying expanded T cells in peripheral blood. The protocol was immunoSEQ multiplex PCR, while the TCRdb copy is restricted to in-frame clones and leaves out a portion. The data hold over 45,000 clones, with about 85% observed a single time. The sample comprised blood. The receptors come from a person aged 18 to 70 in good health. The CDR3 runs from the conserved cysteine through the conserved F or W. The D gene is left open where the match is weak. Clone size is not always given. Where it is, it says once, few, many or a class for expanded clones.

-,TRBJ1-4,-,TRBV30,CAWSEQSGLNEKLFF,TGTGCCTGGAGTGAACAGTCGGGGTTGAATGAAAAACTGTTTTTT
-,TRBJ1-1,-,TRBV30,CAWSVFLNTEAFF,TGTGCCTGGAGTGTATTCCTGAACACTGAAGCTTTCTTT
-,TRBJ1-2,-,TRBV30,CAWSKQVGGYTF,TGTGCCTGGAGTAAACAGGTGGGAGGCTACACCTTC
-,TRBJ2-2,-,TRBV6-1,CASRSILGATGELFF,TGTGCCAGCAGGTCAATATTGGGCGCAACCGGGGAGCTGTTTTTT
-,TRBJ2-7,-,TRBV6-1,CASSVGQGRTYEQYF,TGTGCCAGCAGTGTAGGGCAGGGGCGGACCTACGAGCAGTACTTC
-,TRBJ2-2,-,TRBV6-4,CASSANTNTGELFF,TGTGCCAGCAGTGCTAACACCAACACCGGGGAGCTGTTTTTT
-,TRBJ2-3,TRBD1,TRBV7-9,CASSLRQGWYADTQYF,TGTGCCAGCAGCCTACGACAGGGCTGGTATGCGGATACGCAGTATTTT
-,TRBJ1-5,-,TRBV5-6,CASSFLSAGEPQHF,TGTGCCAGCAGCTTTTTGTCCGCCGGCGAGCCCCAGCATTTT
-,TRBJ2-2,-,TRBV11-3,CASSLEAFRGRYTGELFF,TGTGCCAGCAGCTTAGAGGCCTTTCGGGGTAGGTACACCGGGGAGCTGTTTTTT
few,TRBJ1-6,-,TRBV4-1,CASSQDGNSYNSPLHF,TGCGCCAGCAGCCAAGACGGGAATTCCTATAATTCACCCCTCCACTTT
-,TRBJ1-1,-,TRBV5-1,CASSFAEAGTEAFF,TGCGCCAGCAGCTTTGCGGAGGCTGGCACTGAAGCTTTCTTT
once,TRBJ1-1,TRBD1,TRBV28,CATETGALNTEAFF,TGTGCCACGGAGACAGGGGCTCTGAACACTGAAGCTTTCTTT
-,TRBJ1-2,TRBD1,TRBV7-9,CASSGQGFPNYGYTF,TGTGCCAGCAGCGGACAGGGGTTTCCTAACTATGGCTACACCTTC
-,TRBJ2-2,TRBD1,TRBV6-4,CASRRQGTTNTGELFF,TGTGCCAGCAGAAGACAGGGCACTACCAACACCGGGGAGCTGTTTTTT
few,TRBJ1-2,-,TRBV6-5,CASSEVEGYGYTF,TGTGCCAGCAGTGAGGTGGAAGGCTATGGCTACACCTTC
-,TRBJ2-3,TRBD2,TRBV29-1,CSVESGVAGPGDTQYF,TGCAGCGTTGAATCCGGTGTAGCGGGGCCCGGGGATACGCAGTATTTT
-,TRBJ1-1,TRBD1,TRBV6-5,CASRSEGAGDTEAFF,TGTGCCAGCAGATCCGAGGGGGCCGGGGACACTGAAGCTTTCTTT
-,TRBJ2-7,TRBD1,TRBV2,CASSEDRLSYEQYF,TGTGCCAGCAGTGAGGACAGGCTTTCCTACGAGCAGTACTTC
-,TRBJ2-3,TRBD2,TRBV30,CAWGTSGSSNTQYF,TGTGCCTGGGGGACTAGCGGGAGTTCAAATACGCAGTATTTT
-,TRBJ2-5,-,TRBV2,CASSESRQRRDLTQYF,TGTGCCAGCAGTGAAAGTAGGCAGAGAAGAGATCTAACCCAGTACTTC
-,TRBJ1-1,-,TRBV7-9,CASSPTGGGRGRDTEAFF,TGTGCCAGCAGCCCGACGGGGGGAGGGCGGGGACGAGACACTGAAGCTTTCTTT
-,TRBJ1-3,-,TRBV19,CASSTSTSGNTIYF,TGTGCCAGTAGTACTTCGACAAGTGGAAACACCATATATTTT